A single sample is the source of the 9 T cell receptor beta chains below, sequenced in a study of chemoradiotherapy in HPV16-positive cancers. Some clones are missing from TCRdb's copy, which holds only in-frame ones; the method was immunoSEQ multiplex PCR. The table lists just over 8,500 clones, over 65% of them singletons, with about 8.8% in the top ten. This specimen was collected from a patient who underwent chemoradiotherapy. The receptor source for this set is a human donor with HPV-associated anogenital cancer.

This chain links TRBV18 with TRBJ2-3; 7 bases agree with TRBD2. V shed 3 bases and J 2 bases; nucleotides not matched to a gene: 14. CDR1 and CDR2 from the germline V gene are KGHSH and LQKENI. The CDR3 has 18 amino acids. CDR3 sequence reads: CASSPRTTSVGHTDTQYF. The CDR3 coding sequence is TGTGCCAGCTCACCCCGCACAACTAGCGTGGGTCACACAGATACGCAGTATTTT.

The V gene is TRBV5-1, the J gene TRBJ2-1; weak D call: TRBD2 (5 bases). In germline, CDR1 is SGHRS, CDR2 YFSETQ. V was cut by 0 bases and J by 7 bases, with 14 bases left in between. This CDR3 is built from 15 residues. CDR3 protein: CASSLASGFGNEQFF. DNA for the CDR3: TGCGCCAGCAGCTTGGCGTCGGGGTTCGGGAATGAGCAGTTCTTC.

V is TRBV28 and J is TRBJ2-3; 9 bases match TRBD2. The germline gives CDR1 MDHEN, CDR2 SYDVKM. V shed 5 bases, J shed 4 bases, and the junction held 4 bases outside the gene matches. This CDR3 is 14 amino acids long. The CDR3 here is CASSPGLASDTQYF. In DNA form, the CDR3 reads TGTGCCAGCAGTCCGGGACTAGCCTCAGATACGCAGTATTTT.

This chain uses TRBV28 with TRBJ2-1; the D gene could be TRBD1 or TRBD2 (5 bases each). Germline CDR1 and CDR2: MDHEN and SYDVKM. The CDR3 length is 15 residues. V was clipped by 5 bases and J by 3 bases, with 14 bases between them. The CDR3 reads CASSVIGGDYNEQFF. The DNA of the CDR3 is TGTGCCAGCAGTGTCATTGGGGGAGACTACAATGAGCAGTTCTTC.

The chain uses TRBV5-1 and TRBJ2-2; D is perhaps TRBD1 (6 bases). The CDR3 covers 16 residues. The germline V and J ends were trimmed by 0 bases and 1 base, with 10 bases remaining between them. Germline CDR1 and CDR2: SGHRS and YFSETQ. The CDR3 coding sequence is TGCGCCAGCAGCTTGGCCGCGACAGGGAACACCGGGGAGCTGTTTTTT. It codes for CASSLAATGNTGELFF.

This sequence joins TRBV4-1 and TRBJ2-7; D call uncertain. The CDR3 contains 16 residues. Trimming cost V 0 bases and J 0 bases, with 12 bases left between them. Germline CDR1 reads MGHRA; CDR2 reads YSYEKL. The CDR3: CASSQEIGYGSYEQYF. CDR3 coding DNA: TGCGCCAGCAGCCAAGAAATCGGGTACGGCTCCTACGAGCAGTACTTC.

This chain joins TRBV28 and TRBJ1-2, with a possible D match to TRBD1 (6 bases). In germline, CDR1 is MDHEN, CDR2 SYDVKM. The CDR3 runs to 16 residues. The ends were cut back, 4 bases at V and 0 bases at J, with 15 bases in the middle. The CDR3 nucleotides are TGTGCCAGCAGTTGGTTTACAGGGCGGCCTAACTATGGCTACACCTTC. Translation gives CASSWFTGRPNYGYTF.

The chain has TRBV6-1 and TRBJ2-6, with D uncertain. The ends were cut back, 2 bases at V and 2 bases at J, with 4 bases in the middle. Looked up from germline, CDR1 is MNHNS and CDR2 is SASEGT. The CDR3 is 14 amino acids. The CDR3 loop reads CASSELAGANVLTF. CDR3 nucleotide sequence: TGTGCCAGCAGTGAACTAGCTGGGGCCAACGTCCTGACTTTC.

The chain employs TRBV7-3 and TRBJ2-1; 10 bases align to TRBD2. V lost 4 bases to trimming and J lost 8 bases; unmatched junction nucleotides: 11. The germline V gene has CDR1 SGHTA and CDR2 FQGTGA. The CDR3 spans 16 residues. The CDR3 DNA reads TGTGCCAGCAGCTCGGGCGAAAGCGGGAGGGCCGATGAGCAGTTCTTC. It yields the protein CASSSGESGRADEQFF. The complete variable domain, with remaining parts taken from reference TRBV7-3 and TRBJ2-1, reads GAGVSQTPSNKVTEKGKYVELRCDPISGHTALYWYRQSLGQGPEFLIYFQGTGAADDSGLPNDRFFAVRPEGSVSTLKIQRTERGDSAVYLCASSSGESGRADEQFFGPGTRLTVL.